This entry lists 17 T cell receptor beta chains sequenced from one sample in a study of vaccination and CD4 T cells after COVID-19. Treatment indicated: approximately 9-day PBMC culture with coronavirus spike peptide pools or control peptides (ViraFEST assay). Their antigens remain unidentified. Sequencing of DNA taken from cultured CD4+ T cells relied on the Oncomine TCR Beta short-read assay. MiXCR, run by TCRdb on the PCR reads, gives a single entry per CDR3 protein. The sample carries more than 9,500 distinct CDR3 sequences, under 50% recorded once. The sample in question was cultured CD4+ T cells from blood, obtained after SARS-CoV-2 vaccination. The source is a human donor with COVID-19.

The rearrangement joins TRBV27 to TRBJ2-3, with D possibly being TRBD2 (6 bases). This CDR3 has 15 residues. V lost 8 bases and J lost 0, with 15 bases in between. Germline CDR1 and CDR2: MNHEY and SMNVEV (reference sequence). CDR3 residues: CASRRDVTSTDTQYF. The DNA of the CDR3 is TGTGCCAGCCGGAGGGACGTCACTAGCACAGATACGCAGTATTTT.

V usage is TRBV12-3 or TRBV12-4 and J usage is TRBJ1-5; D not certain. The CDR3 covers 12 residues. Deletions cut 5 bases from V and 4 bases from J, with 6 bases between. DNA for the CDR3: TGTGCCAGCAGTCACCCAAATCAGCCCCAGCATTTT. Translated, it gives CASSHPNQPQHF.

The chain uses TRBV19 and TRBJ2-5; the match to TRBD1 covers 11 bases. The CDR3 loop spans 15 amino acids. Per the germline V gene, CDR1 is LNHDA and CDR2 is SQIVND (reference sequence). The V gene end was trimmed by 2 bases and the J gene end by 4 bases; junction bases not matched to a gene: 3. The CDR3 nucleotides read TGTGCCAGTAGTATACAGGGACAGGGGGGAGAGACCCAGTACTTC. Residues: CASSIQGQGGETQYF.

The rearrangement joins TRBV20-1 to TRBJ2-7, with 7 bases aligning to TRBD1. CDR1 DFQATT and CDR2 SNEGSKA come from the germline V gene (reference sequence). The CDR3 has 15 amino acids. After removal of 0 bases from V and 3 bases from J, the junction contained 8 bases not matched to a gene. CDR3 sequence reads: CSARDPRQGFYEQYF. The CDR3 nucleotides read TGCAGTGCTAGAGATCCGAGACAGGGCTTCTACGAGCAGTACTTC.

This rearrangement joins TRBV12-3 or TRBV12-4 to TRBJ2-5; the D call may be TRBD1 or TRBD2 (5 bases each). This CDR3 has 15 amino acids. V dropped 6 bases and J dropped 0 bases, with 14 bases sitting between them. In nucleotides, the CDR3 is TGTGCCAGCAGCTCAGGGTCGGGGTACCAAGAGACCCAGTACTTC. Its protein product is CASSSGSGYQETQYF.

With respect to this clonotype: The final CDR3 position lacks the conserved phenylalanine or tryptophan, pointing to a likely read error. This rearrangement joins TRBV2 to TRBJ1-5; D not certain. From germline, CDR1 is SNHLY and CDR2 FYNNEI. The CDR3 length is 12 residues. Trimming took off 6 bases at V and 6 bases at J, with 9 bases between the two ends. CDR3 DNA sequence: TGTGCCAGCAGATCCGGGGTTCAGCCCCAGCATCTT. Translated, it gives CASRSGVQPQHL.

The rearrangement links TRBV5-4 to TRBJ2-7; 13 bases align to TRBD2. Trimming at V came to 3 bases and at J to 1 base, leaving 4 bases not matched to a gene. Per germline, CDR1 SGHNT and CDR2 YYREEE (reference sequence). The CDR3 length is 16 residues. DNA of the CDR3: TGTGCCAGCAGCTCGGGGACTAGCGGGACTTCCTACGAGCAGTACTTC. Translating gives CASSSGTSGTSYEQYF.

The chain is built from TRBV20-1 and TRBJ2-7, with D possibly being TRBD2 (6 bases). Germline V gene data show CDR1 as DFQATT and CDR2 as SNEGSKA (reference sequence). CDR3 length: 16 amino acids. Trimming shortened V by 6 bases and J by 1 base, and 22 bases separated the two germline ends. The CDR3 is CSAPEGQGKGSYEQYF. CDR3 sequence (DNA): TGCAGTGCCCCGGAGGGGCAGGGTAAGGGTTCCTACGAGCAGTACTTC.

The rearrangement joins TRBV7-2 to TRBJ2-7, with TRBD1 identical over 7 bases. Germline V CDR1 and CDR2: SGHTA, FQGNSA. CDR3 length: 13 residues. V dropped 6 bases and J dropped 4; count of bases not matched to a gene: 6. In DNA form, the CDR3 reads TGTGCCAGCAGTCAACAGGGGTATTACGAGCAGTACTTC. Its translation is CASSQQGYYEQYF.

The chain joins TRBV4-3 to TRBJ1-3, with D possibly TRBD1 on 5 matching bases. The CDR3 is 16 residues long. The V and J ends lost 0 bases and 5 bases respectively, with 14 bases between them. Germline assignment: CDR1 LGHNA and CDR2 YSLEER. The CDR3 is CASSQEAQGWRNTIYF. The CDR3 bases are TGCGCCAGCAGCCAAGAAGCCCAGGGTTGGCGAAACACCATATATTTT.

The chain combines TRBV24-1 with TRBJ2-5; 7 bases align to TRBD2. V shed 6 bases, J shed 0 bases, and the junction held 6 bases outside the gene matches. Germline V CDR1 and CDR2: KGHDR, SFDVKD. The CDR3 contains 15 residues. The CDR3 sequence: CATSFKAGYQETQYF. In DNA, the CDR3 is TGTGCCACCAGTTTCAAAGCGGGGTACCAAGAGACCCAGTACTTC.

This clonotype was found a few times. This chain links TRBV6-1 with TRBJ2-3, with 10 bases aligning to TRBD2. Germline V CDR1 and CDR2: MNHNS, SASEGT. The CDR3 has 16 residues. V was pared by 6 bases and J by 0 bases, with 6 bases of the junction left unmatched. The CDR3 sequence is CASRAQRGGSTDTQYF. The CDR3 DNA is TGTGCCAGCAGGGCCCAGCGGGGGGGAAGCACAGATACGCAGTATTTT.

With regard to this clonotype: An end of the junction differs from the germline gene, which may be a read error. The V and J genes are TRBV7-2 and TRBJ2-1, with unresolved D. CDR3 length: 12 amino acids. Germline V CDR1 and CDR2: SGHTA, FQGNSA. The CDR3 bases are TGTGCCAGCAGCCCACCGGGTCCTAAGCTCCCCTTC. Translating gives CASSPPGPKLPF.

This clonotype was seen once. The V gene is TRBV20-1, the J gene TRBJ2-7, with TRBD2 as a possible D gene (7 bases). V dropped 8 bases and J dropped 2 bases, with 16 bases sitting between them. CDR3 length: 13 amino acids. Germline CDR1 and CDR2: DFQATT and SNEGSKA (reference sequence). The CDR3 nucleotides are TGCAGTTCCAGGAGGGGGGGGGCCTACGAGCAGTACTTC. It specifies CSSRRGGAYEQYF.

In its sample, this clonotype was seen a few times. A junction boundary mismatches the germline segment, possibly from a read error. V and J are TRBV10-1 and TRBJ2-5; 11 bases match TRBD2. The germline V gene has CDR1 WNHNN and CDR2 SYGVQD (reference sequence). The CDR3 sequence is 15 residues long. CDR3: CASSELAGGQGTQYF. In DNA form, the CDR3 reads TGCGCCAGCAGTGAGCTAGCGGGGGGCCAAGGGACCCAGTACTTC.

The V call is TRBV12-3 or TRBV12-4, the J call TRBJ1-5, with a weak D call TRBD1 (5 bases). V gave up 2 bases and J gave up 5 bases, with 7 bases separating them. The CDR3 is 13 residues long. The CDR3 loop reads CASSLRGYQPQHF. CDR3 DNA sequence: TGTGCCAGCAGTTTAAGGGGCTATCAGCCCCAGCATTTT.

This clonotype came up a few times. The gene calls are TRBV19 and TRBJ1-5; 7 bases map to TRBD1. V trimming: 4 bases; J trimming: 6 bases; junction bases outside the gene matches: 6. Per the germline V gene, CDR1 is LNHDA and CDR2 is SQIVND (reference sequence). CDR3 length: 14 amino acids. This CDR3 is CASSTSTGRQPQHF. The CDR3 region has the DNA TGTGCCAGTAGTACCTCGACAGGGCGTCAGCCCCAGCATTTT.